This TCR beta chain was documented in a study of blood T cell repertoires in COVID-19. Study-wide background: Samples taken during acute and convalescent COVID-19 were collected in the United States, Italy and Spain. T cells, B-cell-depleted T cells, or PBMCs provided the cDNA or gDNA that served as material.

The V gene's germline CDR1 is MDHEN and CDR2 SYDVKM. The CDR3 sequence is 15 residues long. The V and J ends lost 4 bases and 8 bases, in that order; junction bases with no gene match: 8. In its sample, this clone was seen once. Per the original methods: Researchers report that nucleated cell counts were estimated from reference gene primer amplification. Only in-frame clones appear in the TCRdb table, and some are missing; sequencing was by immunoSEQ multiplex PCR. V and J calls and clone size are those listed in that table; D and trimming were worked out from the DNA. The sample has more than 150,000 clones, 90% seen once.

The J gene is TRBJ1-4, the V gene TRBV28; 9 bases are a match to TRBD1. Sequencing was carried out using peripheral blood. The source is a man aged 45 to 65 with acute or convalescent COVID-19. CDR3 nucleotides: TGTGCCAGCAGTTGGACAGGGGCGGAGTGGGAAAAACTGTTTTTT. Translated: CASSWTGAEWEKLFF.